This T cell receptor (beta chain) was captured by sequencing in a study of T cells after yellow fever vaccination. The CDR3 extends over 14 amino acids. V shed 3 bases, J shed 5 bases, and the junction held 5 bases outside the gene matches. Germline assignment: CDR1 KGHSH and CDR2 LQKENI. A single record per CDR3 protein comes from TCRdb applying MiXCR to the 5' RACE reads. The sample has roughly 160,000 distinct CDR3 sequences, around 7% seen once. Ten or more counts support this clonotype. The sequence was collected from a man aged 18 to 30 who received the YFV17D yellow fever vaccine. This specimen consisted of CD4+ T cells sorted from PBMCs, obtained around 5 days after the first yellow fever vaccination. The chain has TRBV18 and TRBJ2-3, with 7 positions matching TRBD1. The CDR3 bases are TGTGCCAGCTCACCCCAGGGGGTTGGAGATACGCAGTATTTT. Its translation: CASSPQGVGDTQYF.